This T cell receptor (beta chain) was documented in a study of cytomegalovirus exposure and HLA in healthy donors. Study results and limitations: A highly shared variant cluster was judged a likely technical artifact.

The CDR3 is made up of 15 amino acids. V gave up 2 bases and J gave up 8 bases; unmatched junction bases: 12. Germline V gene data show CDR1 as SGHNT and CDR2 as YYREEE (reference sequence). The PCR employed 60 Vbeta primers together with 13 Jbeta primers. Produced via immunoSEQ multiplex PCR; TCRdb's table is partial and in-frame only. The sample shows tens of thousands of clones, about 80% of them seen only once. With respect to this clone: The target antigen is unknown.

The material sequenced was PBMCs. The receptor comes from a man aged 50-59 years in good health and CMV-seronegative. The V call is TRBV5-4, the J call TRBJ1-2; 7 bases are a match to TRBD1. The chain's CDR3 is CASSLGEGARRGYTF. The CDR3 DNA is TGTGCCAGCAGCTTAGGCGAGGGGGCCCGTAGGGGCTACACCTTC.